The rows below give T cell receptor beta chains drawn from one sample of a study of blood T cells in healthy people across ages. TCRdb analysed the 5' RACE reads with MiXCR anew, one entry per CDR3 protein. This repertoire shows roughly 1.4 million distinct CDR3 sequences, approximately 59% found once; its top ten account for 5% to 7%. Sequencing was carried out using blood. The receptor source for this set is a man younger than 35 in good health. Each CDR3 is given with its conserved first and last residue. D genes are given only for firm matches. Where a row states a size, it is once, few, many or the class of an expanded clone; other rows omit it.

NA	TRBD2	TRBV6-2/TRBV6-3	TRBJ2-1	TGTGCCAGCAGTAAACTCGGACTAGCGGGCACGAATGAGCAGTTCTTC	CASSKLGLAGTNEQFF
few	NA	TRBV29-1	TRBJ2-5	TGCAGCGTTGTGGGGATTTCGCAAGGGGAGACCCAGTACTTC	CSVVGISQGETQYF
once	TRBD1	TRBV5-6	TRBJ2-3	TGTGCCGGAGGGACAGGGGGGAACACAGATGCGCAGTATTTT	CAGGTGGNTDAQYF
NA	NA	TRBV10-2	TRBJ2-1	TGCGCCAGCTGCCAGCAGCCCTACAATGAGCAGTTCTTC	CASCQQPYNEQFF
few	TRBD1	TRBV20-1	TRBJ2-1	TGCAGTGCTAACTACAGGGGGATAATGAGGCAGTTCTTC	CSANYRGIMRQFF
NA	TRBD1	TRBV29-1	TRBJ2-7	TGCAGCATGCTCCGGGACAGAGACTCCTACGAGCAGTACTTC	CSMLRDRDSYEQYF
many	TRBD2	TRBV4-2	TRBJ2-3	TGTGCCAGCAGCCAAGGTTCCAGCGGGGGGGCAGATACGCAGTATTTT	CASSQGSSGGADTQYF
few	TRBD2	TRBV29-1	TRBJ2-2	TGCAGCGTCCGTCGACTAGCGGGAGAAAGAGACACCGGGGAGCTGTTTTTT	CSVRRLAGERDTGELFF
NA	NA	TRBV20-1	TRBJ1-1	TGCAGTGCGATCATGAGGGCGGTGAACACTGAAGCTTTCTTT	CSAIMRAVNTEAFF
NA	NA	TRBV7-2	TRBJ2-7	TGTGCCAGCAGCTTATTAGGGGGGGGCCTCTCCTATGAGCAGTACTTC	CASSLLGGGLSYEQYF
NA	TRBD2	TRBV6-2/TRBV6-3	TRBJ2-1	TGTGCCATCCAGGGGGGACTAGCGGGGTACAATGAGCAGTTCTTC	CAIQGGLAGYNEQFF
NA	NA	TRBV2	TRBJ1-5	TGTGCCAGCAGCCCGGGTACGACGGGTCAGCCCCAGCATTTT	CASSPGTTGQPQHF
NA	NA	TRBV7-9	TRBJ1-4	TGTGCCAGCAGCACACAAAATGAAAAACTGTTTTTT	CASSTQNEKLFF
NA	NA	TRBV5-5	TRBJ2-3	TGTGCCAGCAGAGACGAGCGGGCAGCTAGCACAGATACGCAGTATTTT	CASRDERAASTDTQYF
NA	TRBD1	TRBV12-5	TRBJ2-7	TGTGCTAGTGGCGGGACAGCCCTTAACTACGAGCAGTACTTC	CASGGTALNYEQYF
NA	NA	TRBV12-3/TRBV12-4	TRBJ2-1	TGTGCCAGCACCCCTAGAACGGGAGATGAGCAGTTCTTC	CASTPRTGDEQFF
NA	TRBD1	TRBV5-1	TRBJ1-1	TGCGCCAGCAGCTCCGTATACAGGGGAAGGAACACTGAAGCTTTCTTT	CASSSVYRGRNTEAFF
NA	NA	TRBV20-1	TRBJ2-7	TGCAGTGCTAGCCAGGATTCCTCCTACGAGCAGTACTTC	CSASQDSSYEQYF
few	NA	TRBV27	TRBJ1-1	TGTGCCAGCAGTCCCCGGGGGAGGAACACTGAAGCTTTCTTT	CASSPRGRNTEAFF
NA	TRBD2	TRBV7-2	TRBJ2-1	TGTGCCAGCAGCTCCCCGGGACTAGCAAGCGAGCAGTTCTTC	CASSSPGLASEQFF
NA	NA	TRBV20-1	TRBJ2-5	TGCAGTGCTAGTCGGCAGGTAGTGAGAGAGACCCAGTACTTC	CSASRQVVRETQYF
few	TRBD2	TRBV4-1	TRBJ2-5	TGCGCCAGCAGCCCTTCGGGGGGGCGAGGAGAGACCCAGTACTTC	CASSPSGGRGETQYF
few	NA	TRBV9	TRBJ2-3	TGTGCCAGCAGCGCCCGGTCAGATACGCAGTATTTT	CASSARSDTQYF
NA	NA	TRBV11-1	TRBJ1-1	TGTGCCAGCAGCCCTCACGTGAACACTGAAGCTTTCTTT	CASSPHVNTEAFF
few	TRBD1	TRBV29-1	TRBJ2-1	TGCAGTGCAGGGGGCTGGGACAATGAGCAGTTCTTC	CSAGGWDNEQFF
NA	NA	TRBV7-2	TRBJ2-7	TGTGCCAGCAGCCTCTCGTCTAGGCTTCGATCCTACGAGCAGTACTTC	CASSLSSRLRSYEQYF